This TCR beta chain was retrieved from a study of chemoradiotherapy in HPV16-positive cancers. Study as a whole: Candidate HPV-specific T-cell clones and common TCR motifs came from functional assays in two HPV16-positive patients. The study, taken as a whole, reports: HPV-responsive T-cell expansion during chemoradiotherapy was linked to improved recurrence-free survival in HPV16-positive patients. Only a couple of HPV16-positive patients supplied the functional HPV-specificity definition. Non-HPV-specific T cells did not expand in tumors during treatment, whereas candidate HPV-specific clones and E7-related motifs did.

CDR3 length equals 15 residues. Germline loops: CDR1 PRHDT, CDR2 FYEKMQ (reference sequence). The V end was cut by 3 bases, the J end by 1 base, with 13 bases between. Profiled with immunoSEQ multiplex PCR; TCRdb holds only in-frame clones, not every one. The data hold roughly 28,000 clones, with about nine tenths observed a single time. This clone was observed a single time. Its cognate antigen is unknown. The source was blood, collected from a patient who underwent chemoradiotherapy. This receptor was taken from a human donor with HPV-associated anogenital cancer. The chain joins TRBV13 to TRBJ2-7; D may be TRBD2 (6 bases). The CDR3 region is CASSLEDGTSYEQYF. DNA of the CDR3: TGTGCCAGCAGCTTGGAGGACGGGACTTCCTACGAGCAGTACTTC.